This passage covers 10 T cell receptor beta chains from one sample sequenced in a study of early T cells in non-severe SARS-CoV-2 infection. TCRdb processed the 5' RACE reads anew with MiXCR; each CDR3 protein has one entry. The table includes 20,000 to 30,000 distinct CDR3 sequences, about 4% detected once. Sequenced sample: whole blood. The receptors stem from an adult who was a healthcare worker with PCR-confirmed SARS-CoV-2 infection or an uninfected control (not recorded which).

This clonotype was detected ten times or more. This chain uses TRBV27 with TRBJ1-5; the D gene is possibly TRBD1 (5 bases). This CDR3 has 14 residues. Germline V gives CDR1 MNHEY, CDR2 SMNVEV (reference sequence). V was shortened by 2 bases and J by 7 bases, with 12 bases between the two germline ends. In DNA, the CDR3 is TGTGCCAGCAGTTTACGAGGGACCCACCAGCCCCAGCATTTT. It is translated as CASSLRGTHQPQHF.

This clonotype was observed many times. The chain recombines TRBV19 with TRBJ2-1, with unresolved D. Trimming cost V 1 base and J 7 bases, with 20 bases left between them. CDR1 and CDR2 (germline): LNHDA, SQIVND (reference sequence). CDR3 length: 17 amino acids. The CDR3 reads CASSIALPGSRYNEQFF. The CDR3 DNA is TGTGCCAGTAGTATAGCCCTGCCGGGTTCTAGGTATAATGAGCAGTTCTTC.

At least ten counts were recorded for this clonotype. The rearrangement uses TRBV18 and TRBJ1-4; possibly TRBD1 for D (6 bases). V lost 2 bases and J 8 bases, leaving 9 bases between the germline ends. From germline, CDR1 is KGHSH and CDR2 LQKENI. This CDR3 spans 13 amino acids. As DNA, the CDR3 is TGTGCCAGCTCACCAAGGCAGGGGGAAAAACTGTTTTTT. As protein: CASSPRQGEKLFF.

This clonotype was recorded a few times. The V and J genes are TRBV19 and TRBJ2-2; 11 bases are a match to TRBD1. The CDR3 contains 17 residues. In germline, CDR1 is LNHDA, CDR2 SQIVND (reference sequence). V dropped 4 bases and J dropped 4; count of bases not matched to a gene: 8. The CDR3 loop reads CASSRGQGASRTGELFF. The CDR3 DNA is TGTGCCAGTAGTAGAGGACAGGGGGCGTCTCGCACCGGGGAGCTGTTTTTT.

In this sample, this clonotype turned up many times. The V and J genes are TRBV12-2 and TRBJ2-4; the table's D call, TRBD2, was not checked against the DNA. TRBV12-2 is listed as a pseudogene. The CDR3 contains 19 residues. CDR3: CASRLARLLAGLPKNIQYF. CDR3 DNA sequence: TGTGCAAGTCGCTTAGCGCGGTTGCTAGCGGGACTGCCCAAAAACATTCAGTACTTC.

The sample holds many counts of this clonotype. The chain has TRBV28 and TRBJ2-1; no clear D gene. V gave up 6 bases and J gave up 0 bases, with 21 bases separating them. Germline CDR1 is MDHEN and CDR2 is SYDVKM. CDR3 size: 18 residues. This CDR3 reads CASRPNLAHRSSYNEQFF. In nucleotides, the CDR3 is TGTGCCAGCAGACCAAACTTAGCCCATCGTAGCTCCTACAATGAGCAGTTCTTC.

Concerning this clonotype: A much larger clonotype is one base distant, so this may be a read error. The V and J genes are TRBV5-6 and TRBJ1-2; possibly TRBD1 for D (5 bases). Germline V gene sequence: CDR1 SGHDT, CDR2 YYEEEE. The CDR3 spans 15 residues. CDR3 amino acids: CVSSNTQEFLYGYTF. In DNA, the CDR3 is TGTGTCAGCAGCAACACACAGGAATTCCTCTATGGCTACACCTTC.

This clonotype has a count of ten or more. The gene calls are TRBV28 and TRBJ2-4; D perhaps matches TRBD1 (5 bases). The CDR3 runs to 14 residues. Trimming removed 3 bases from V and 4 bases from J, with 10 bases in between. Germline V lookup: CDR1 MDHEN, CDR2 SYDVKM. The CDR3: CASSLSGPKNIQYF. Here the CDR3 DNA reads TGTGCCAGCAGTTTGTCAGGGCCAAAAAACATTCAGTACTTC.

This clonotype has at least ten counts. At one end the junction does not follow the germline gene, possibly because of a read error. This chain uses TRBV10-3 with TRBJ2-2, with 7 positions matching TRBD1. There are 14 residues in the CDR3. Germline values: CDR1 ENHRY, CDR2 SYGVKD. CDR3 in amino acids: CAISEGGNTGELFF. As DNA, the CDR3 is TGTGCCATAAGTGAAGGGGGCAACACCGGGGAGCTGTTTTTT.

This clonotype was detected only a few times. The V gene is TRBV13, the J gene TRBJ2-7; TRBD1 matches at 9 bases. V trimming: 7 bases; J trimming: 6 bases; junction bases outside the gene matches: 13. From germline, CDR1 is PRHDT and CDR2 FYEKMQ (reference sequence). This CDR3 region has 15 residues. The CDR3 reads CASTPGGTGTPEQYF. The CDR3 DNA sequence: TGTGCCAGCACCCCAGGTGGGACAGGGACGCCCGAGCAGTACTTC.